This T cell receptor beta chain came from a study of early stage breast cancer tumors. Study-wide context: Of some 17 invasive breast tumors, approximately 11 were hormone receptor-positive, HER2-negative. Whole-study results and caveats: Tumors had about 2.3-fold higher T cell density than normal breast. In about 90% of the 16 patients, blood comparison separated tumor from normal breast.

V dropped 10 bases and J dropped 4; count of bases not matched to a gene: 7. Germline CDR1 and CDR2: LNHDA and SQIVND (reference sequence). CDR3 length equals 14 residues. Details on this clone: Its antigen remains unknown.

The table came from immunoSEQ multiplex PCR; TCRdb's copy has only in-frame clones and leaves some out. The repertoire includes 45,000 to 60,000 clones, 75% to 95% of them detected once, and less than 5% sits in the top ten. This chain uses TRBV19 with TRBJ2-1, with TRBD1 matching 10 bases. Input material: blood. This sequence originates from a person between 65 and 79 years old with breast cancer. The CDR3 DNA reads as TGTGCCACTAAGACAGGGGGCAATTACAATGAGCAGTTCTTC. Translated: CATKTGGNYNEQFF.